The rows below give T cell receptor beta chains drawn from one sample of a study of blood T cell repertoires in COVID-19. Clones were read by immunoSEQ multiplex PCR, and TCRdb kept only the in-frame ones, dropping some. Among about 70,000 clones, nearly 80% were seen once, and the ten largest hold about 6%. The sample consisted of peripheral blood. The receptors here all came from a woman in her sixties with acute or convalescent COVID-19. Both conserved end residues are part of each CDR3. Fields, in order: V gene, D gene, J gene, clone size, CDR3 DNA, CDR3 protein. D genes are given only for firm matches. Only some rows state a clone size, as once, few, many or a class for expanded clones.

TRBV10-3,TRBD1,TRBJ2-5,NA,TGTGCCATCAGTGAGGCCCCTACAGGGGAAGAGACCCAGTACTTC,CAISEAPTGEETQYF
TRBV7-3,NA,TRBJ1-2,NA,TGTGCCAGCAGCGCGGACAGCTATGGCTACACCTTC,CASSADSYGYTF
TRBV7-2,NA,TRBJ1-1,NA,TGTGCCAGCAGCTTAGGCCAGGCCGAAGCTTTCTTT,CASSLGQAEAFF
TRBV7-6,NA,TRBJ1-6,NA,TGTGCCAGCAGCCGGGAAAGCTCCTATAATTCACCCCTCCACTTT,CASSRESSYNSPLHF
TRBV7-2,TRBD1,TRBJ1-2,NA,TGTGCCAGCAGCCCCGGAGGGGCAGGGGGCTATGGCTACACCTTC,CASSPGGAGGYGYTF
TRBV27,NA,TRBJ2-3,few,TGTGCCAGCAGTTTATACCAGGGGAGCACAGATACGCAGTATTTT,CASSLYQGSTDTQYF
TRBV7-9,TRBD1,TRBJ1-1,few,TGTGCCAGCAGCTTAGGGGACAGGGGATGGGAAGCTTTCTTT,CASSLGDRGWEAFF
TRBV30,NA,TRBJ1-1,NA,TGTGCCTGGAGCGCAGGGCGAGTATCAGCTTTCTTT,CAWSAGRVSAFF
TRBV5-1,TRBD2,TRBJ2-7,few,TGCGCCAGCAGCCCAAGGACTAGCGGCTCCTACGAGCAGTACTTC,CASSPRTSGSYEQYF
TRBV2,TRBD2,TRBJ2-3,NA,TGTGCCAGCCGTAACGGGGGGATGGATACGCAGTATTTT,CASRNGGMDTQYF
TRBV10-3,NA,TRBJ1-1,NA,TGTGCCATCAGTGAGTCCGGGGGGACTGAAGCTTTCTTT,CAISESGGTEAFF
TRBV5-4,NA,TRBJ2-2,NA,TGTGCCAGCACCGATCCACAGGGAAGCACCGGGGAGCTGTTTTTT,CASTDPQGSTGELFF
TRBV3-1/TRBV3-2,NA,TRBJ1-1,NA,TGTGCCAGCAGTCCAGGACTTATGAACACTGAAGCTTTCTTT,CASSPGLMNTEAFF
TRBV2,TRBD1,TRBJ1-1,NA,TGTGCCAGCAGGACAGGGGGCAGGAACACTGAAGCTTTCTTT,CASRTGGRNTEAFF
TRBV27,TRBD1,TRBJ2-6,NA,TGTGCCAGCAGTCTAGGACAGGGGAAGACGATCCCCTCTGGGGCCAACGTCCTGACTTTC,CASSLGQGKTIPSGANVLTF
TRBV5-1,TRBD1,TRBJ1-1,NA,TGCGCCAGCAGCGCCGGACAGGGAGGCACTGAAGCTTTCTTT,CASSAGQGGTEAFF
TRBV15,NA,TRBJ2-7,once,TGTGCCACCAGCAGAGACCGAAGCCGGTTTTACGAGCAGTACTTC,CATSRDRSRFYEQYF
TRBV6-6,NA,TRBJ1-1,NA,TGTGCCAGCAGTTTTAGACCTGGGGAGTTGAACACTGAAGCTTTCTTT,CASSFRPGELNTEAFF
TRBV18,TRBD1,TRBJ1-5,NA,TGTGCCAGCACCCGACAGGGTTCGGGTCAGCCCCAGCATTTT,CASTRQGSGQPQHF
TRBV28,NA,TRBJ1-4,NA,TGTGCCAGCAGTGACAACGTCTTAGGGCTAGCGGGTGAAAAACTGTTTTTT,CASSDNVLGLAGEKLFF
TRBV10-1,NA,TRBJ1-2,NA,TGCGCCCGACAGTGCCCTTATGGCTACACCTTC,CARQCPYGYTF
TRBV9,NA,TRBJ2-7,NA,TGTGCCAGCAGCGTGGGGCCCGTCCACGGCGAGCAGTACTTC,CASSVGPVHGEQYF
TRBV7-9,NA,TRBJ1-1,NA,TGTGCCAGCAGCCTTCAGGCTGAAGCTTTCTTT,CASSLQAEAFF
TRBV5-1,NA,TRBJ1-5,NA,TGCGCCAGCAGCGTGCGCGGGCCTCAGCCCCAGCATTTT,CASSVRGPQPQHF
TRBV28,NA,TRBJ1-3,NA,TGTGCCAGCAGCGGGCAGGGATCTGGAAACACCATATATTTT,CASSGQGSGNTIYF
TRBV4-1,TRBD1,TRBJ1-2,NA,TGCGCCAGCAGCCAAGGGCGGACAGGGGGAGATGGCTACACCTTC,CASSQGRTGGDGYTF
TRBV18,NA,TRBJ1-3,NA,TGTGCCAGCTCACCCGCGGGGGGAACTGGAAACACCATATATTTT,CASSPAGGTGNTIYF
TRBV7-9,NA,TRBJ2-5,NA,TGTGCCAGCAGCAAAAATGGCGAGACCCAGTACTTC,CASSKNGETQYF
TRBV28,TRBD1,TRBJ1-6,NA,TGTGCCAGCAGTGCGACAGGGGCAGATTCACCCCTCCACTTT,CASSATGADSPLHF
TRBV9,NA,TRBJ2-2,NA,TGTGCCAGCAGCGTAGGAGGGAGCACCGGGGAGCTGTTTTTT,CASSVGGSTGELFF
TRBV6-5,NA,TRBJ1-4,NA,TGTGCTTGCCCAGGGGTAGATGAAAAACTGTTTTTT,CACPGVDEKLFF
TRBV19,NA,TRBJ1-4,NA,TGTGCCAGTACTGGTTTCTCAGGGAGGGAAAAACTGTTTTTT,CASTGFSGREKLFF
TRBV24-1,TRBD2,TRBJ2-5,NA,TGTGCCACCAGTGCCTCGGGAGGAGAGACCCAGTACTTC,CATSASGGETQYF
TRBV6-4,NA,TRBJ1-2,NA,TGTGCCAGCAGTGACTCTGATCAGGGCTATGGCTACACCTTC,CASSDSDQGYGYTF
TRBV24-1,TRBD1,TRBJ2-2,NA,TGTGCCACCCGGACAGGGAGGACCGGGGAGCTGTTTTTT,CATRTGRTGELFF
TRBV27,NA,TRBJ1-1,NA,TGTGCCAGCACCGGAGGTTCTGAAGCTTTCTTT,CASTGGSEAFF
TRBV18,NA,TRBJ1-2,few,TGTGCCAGCTCACTCGCCCTCGAGTCCGAGAATGGCTACACCTTC,CASSLALESENGYTF
TRBV11-2,NA,TRBJ1-1,NA,TGTGCCAGCAGCTCAACGCGACATGGTGGGACTGAAGCTTTCTTT,CASSSTRHGGTEAFF
TRBV6-5,TRBD1,TRBJ1-1,NA,TGTGCCAGCAGTTACCCTCAAGGGGGCTACACTGAAGCTTTCTTT,CASSYPQGGYTEAFF
TRBV5-1,NA,TRBJ2-7,NA,TGCGCCAGCAGCCCTCGAGGGGGAAACTACGAGCAGTACTTC,CASSPRGGNYEQYF
TRBV6-5,TRBD1,TRBJ2-2,NA,TGTGCCAGCAGACCAGACAGGGCAGGAGCCGGGGAGCTGTTTTTT,CASRPDRAGAGELFF
TRBV11-2,TRBD1,TRBJ1-3,NA,TGTGCCAGCAGCTCCCCAAGGGGGCAGGTCTCTGGAAACACCATATATTTT,CASSSPRGQVSGNTIYF
TRBV2,NA,TRBJ1-5,once,TGTGCCAGCAGTGAAGCTCGGGGGGGGTATCAGCCCCAGCATTTT,CASSEARGGYQPQHF
TRBV2,NA,TRBJ1-5,NA,TGTGCCAGCAACACAGACAGAAGCAATCAGCCCCAGCATTTT,CASNTDRSNQPQHF
TRBV10-3,TRBD1,TRBJ1-2,NA,TGTGCCATCAGTGAAGCAGGGGGTGGCTACACCTTC,CAISEAGGGYTF